This T cell receptor beta chain originates from a study of blood T cell repertoires in COVID-19 (TCRdb year 2020). Notes on the research overall: Collaborator samples came from the United States, Italy and Spain and covered acute and convalescent phases of COVID-19. The prospective study material was composed of cDNA or gDNA derived from T cells, B-cell-depleted T cells, or PBMCs. The dataset comprised deeply sampled blood TCRbeta repertoires from subjects exposed to, actively infected with, or recovered from COVID-19. A freely available public database, intended as a resource for researchers studying the immune response to SARS-CoV-2, is where the repertoires were released. Samples were obtained from the ongoing ImmuneRACE study (first 160 participants) and from 1,254 subjects provided by 6 global collaborators. The sample metadata nearly always contained a de-identified subject ID, COVID-19 status, age in years and sex. Where available, HLA class I and class II types were obtained from metadata supplied by the sample provider rather than from assay-based typing. The full study reports these points: How much clinical and demographic metadata was included differed by source and by participant, and the metadata was provided uncurated.

Each collaborating institution followed its own protocols to collect whole blood in K2EDTA tubes. For TCRbeta analysis, collaborators shipped samples as frozen whole blood, isolated PBMCs, or DNA extracted from either of those sample types. TCRbeta CDR3 regions were amplified from genomic DNA using the immunoSEQ Assay, a bias-controlled multiplex PCR. The paper's data handling went like this. Within the assay, amplification of reference gene primers was used to estimate how many nucleated cells each sample contained. Sequence reads were collapsed and filtered to measure the absolute abundance of every unique TCRbeta CDR3 rearrangement. Productive Simpson clonality was computed per sample as the square root of Simpson's diversity index over productive rearrangements. TCRdb's version of the immuneACCESS table is confined to in-frame rearrangements and falls short of the full clone set. An unresolved V gene accounts for under half of the shortfall where checked; the remainder is of unknown origin. V, J and clone size were drawn from that table, and D and trimming were deduced from the DNA. In all, the sample holds under 200,000 clones, and roughly 83% of those were seen once. Of the sample, approximately 1.5% is held by the ten largest clones.

CDR1 and CDR2 (LGHNA, YSLEER) derive from the germline V gene. From cysteine to phenylalanine, the CDR3 is 14 amino acids long. Of all the DNA, just the CDR3 is kept, 42 bases in frame from base 1. Relative to germline, V is 0 bases shorter and J is 3 bases shorter, with 7 bases between their ends. As for this clone: It has no known antigen specificity. Per-base qualities were not stored, and no clone one base away is much larger.

The sequence was collected from a human donor in a cohort sampled during active COVID-19. The sample consisted of peripheral blood. The chain is made from TRBV4-3 and TRBJ2-3; no D segment can be confidently identified. The CDR3 is CASSQETETDTQYF. The DNA sequence is as follows: TGCGCCAGCAGCCAAGAAACAGAAACAGATACGCAGTATTTT.